The next 5 T cell receptor beta chains were all read from a single sample in a study of blood T cell repertoires in COVID-19 (dated by TCRdb to the early 2020s). The library was made by the immunoSEQ multiplex PCR assay. TCRdb mirrors the immuneACCESS table, restricted to in-frame sequences. Some clones are absent from its copies; in checked studies, under half trace to an unresolved V gene, and the reason for the others is unknown. In this sample the table shows about 210,000 clones, about 87% of which occur a single time. The top ten clonotypes cover 1.7% of the sample. The sample comprised peripheral blood. These receptors were collected from a man in his 70s with acute or convalescent COVID-19.

V and J are TRBV5-4 and TRBJ1-4; D remains ambiguous. The V and J ends lost 5 bases and 3 bases respectively, with 8 bases between them. Germline lookup yields CDR1 SGHNT and CDR2 YYREEE (reference sequence). The CDR3 runs 13 residues. The CDR3 spells CASREHSNEKLFF. In DNA, the CDR3 is TGTGCCAGCAGGGAGCATTCTAATGAAAAACTGTTTTTT. Based on the CDR3 plus reference TRBV5-4 and TRBJ1-4, the full variable domain is ETGVTQSPTHLIKTRGQQVTLRCSSQSGHNTVSWYQQALGQGPQFIFQYYREEENGRGNFPPRFSGLQFPNYSSELNVNALELDDSALYLCASREHSNEKLFFGSGTQLSVL.

V and J are TRBV5-4 and TRBJ2-1; the match to TRBD2 covers 8 bases. Germline CDR1 and CDR2: SGHNT and YYREEE (reference sequence). This CDR3 has 15 residues. V dropped 4 bases and J dropped 6; count of bases not matched to a gene: 9. CDR3 nucleotides: TGTGCCAGCAGCCTACCGGGACTAGATAGCAATGAGCAGTTCTTC. It is translated as CASSLPGLDSNEQFF.

The rearrangement joins TRBV5-4 to TRBJ1-2; D is unclear. Germline V lookup: CDR1 SGHNT, CDR2 YYREEE (reference sequence). Trimming shortened V by 1 base and J by 2 bases, and 9 bases separated the two germline ends. The CDR3 contains 14 residues. The CDR3 is CASSLIGQNYGYTF. The DNA for the CDR3 is TGTGCCAGCAGCTTGATTGGCCAGAACTATGGCTACACCTTC. Full variable domain (remainder filled in from reference TRBV5-4 and TRBJ1-2): ETGVTQSPTHLIKTRGQQVTLRCSSQSGHNTVSWYQQALGQGPQFIFQYYREEENGRGNFPPRFSGLQFPNYSSELNVNALELDDSALYLCASSLIGQNYGYTFGSGTRLTVV.

This clone was observed a single time. The chain is built from TRBV6-6 and TRBJ2-1, with D possibly matching TRBD2 (5 bases). Trimming removed 6 bases from V and 7 bases from J, with 16 bases in between. The CDR3 covers 14 residues. Germline V lookup: CDR1 MNHNY, CDR2 SVGAGI (reference sequence). The CDR3 sequence is CASRKRDMVNEQFF. CDR3 nucleotides: TGTGCCAGCAGGAAACGGGATATGGTGAATGAGCAGTTCTTC.

The chain links TRBV3-1 (or the pseudogene TRBV3-2) to TRBJ2-5; 11 bases agree with TRBD2. The CDR3 is made up of 16 amino acids. V was pared by 4 bases and J by 3 bases, with 7 bases of the junction left unmatched. Germline lookup yields CDR1 LGHDT and CDR2 YNNKEL (reference sequence). The DNA for the CDR3 is TGTGCCAGCAGCCCCATAGCGGGAGGGCGAAAAGAGACCCAGTACTTC. This sequence encodes CASSPIAGGRKETQYF.